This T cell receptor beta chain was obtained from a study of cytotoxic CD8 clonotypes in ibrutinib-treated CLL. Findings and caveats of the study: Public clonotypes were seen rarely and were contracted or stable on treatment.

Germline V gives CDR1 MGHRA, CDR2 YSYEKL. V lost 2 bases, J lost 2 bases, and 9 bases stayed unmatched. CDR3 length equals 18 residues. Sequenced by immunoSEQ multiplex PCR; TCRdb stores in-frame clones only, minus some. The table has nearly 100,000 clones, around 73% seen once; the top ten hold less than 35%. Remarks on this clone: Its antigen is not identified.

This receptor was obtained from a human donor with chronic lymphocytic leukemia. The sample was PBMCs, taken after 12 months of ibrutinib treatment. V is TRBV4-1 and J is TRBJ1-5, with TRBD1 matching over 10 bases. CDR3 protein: CASSQTETGGRGNQPQHF. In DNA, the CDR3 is TGCGCCAGCAGCCAAACCGAGACAGGGGGCCGGGGCAATCAGCCCCAGCATTTT.